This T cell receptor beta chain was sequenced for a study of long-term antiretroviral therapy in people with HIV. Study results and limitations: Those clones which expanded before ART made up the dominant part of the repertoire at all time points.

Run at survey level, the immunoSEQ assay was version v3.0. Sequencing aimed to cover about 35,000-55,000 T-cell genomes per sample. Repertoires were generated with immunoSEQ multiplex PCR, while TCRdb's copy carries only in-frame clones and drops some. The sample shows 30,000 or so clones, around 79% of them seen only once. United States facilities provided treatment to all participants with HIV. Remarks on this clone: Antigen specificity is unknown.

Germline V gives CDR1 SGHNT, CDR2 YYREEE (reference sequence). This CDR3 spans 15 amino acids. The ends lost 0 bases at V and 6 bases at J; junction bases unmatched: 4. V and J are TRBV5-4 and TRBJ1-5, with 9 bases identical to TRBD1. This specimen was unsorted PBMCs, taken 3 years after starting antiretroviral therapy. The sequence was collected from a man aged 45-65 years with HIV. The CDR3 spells CASSLAGQGSQPQHF. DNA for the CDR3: TGTGCCAGCAGCTTGGCCGGACAGGGGAGTCAGCCCCAGCATTTT.